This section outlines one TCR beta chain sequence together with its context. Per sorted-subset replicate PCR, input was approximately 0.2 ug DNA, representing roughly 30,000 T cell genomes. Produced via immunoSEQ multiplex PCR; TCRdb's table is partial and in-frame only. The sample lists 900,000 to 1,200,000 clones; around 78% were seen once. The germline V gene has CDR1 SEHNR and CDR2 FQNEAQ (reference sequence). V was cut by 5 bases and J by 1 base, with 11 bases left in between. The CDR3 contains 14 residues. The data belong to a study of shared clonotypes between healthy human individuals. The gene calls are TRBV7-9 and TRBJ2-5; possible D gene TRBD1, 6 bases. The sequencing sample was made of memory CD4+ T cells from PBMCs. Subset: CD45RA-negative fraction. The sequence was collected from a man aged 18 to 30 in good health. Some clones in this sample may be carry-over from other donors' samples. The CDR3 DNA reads TGTGCCAGCAGCATTGGGACACGCCAAGAGACCCAGTACTTC. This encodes CASSIGTRQETQYF. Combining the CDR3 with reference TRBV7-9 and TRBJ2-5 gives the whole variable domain DTGVSQNPRHKITKRGQNVTFRCDPISEHNRLYWYRQTLGQGPEFLTYFQNEAQLEKSRLLSDRFSAERPKGSFSTLEIQRTEQGDSAMYLCASSIGTRQETQYFGPGTRLLVL.